This passage covers 20 T cell receptor beta chains from one sample sequenced in a study of cytomegalovirus exposure and HLA in healthy donors. The PCR ran on 60 Vbeta and 13 Jbeta primers. Assay used: immunoSEQ multiplex PCR; TCRdb lists only in-frame clones, some missing. The table shows 65,000 to 100,000 clones, with more than 75% occurring only once. Sequenced input: PBMCs. These TCRs come from a woman between 40 and 50 years old in good health and CMV-seropositive.

The V and J genes are TRBV27 and TRBJ2-5; D is undetermined. The CDR3 totals 10 residues. CDR1 and CDR2 (germline): MNHEY, SMNVEV (reference sequence). The V and J ends lost 8 bases and 4 bases respectively, with 5 bases between them. The CDR3 loop is CASGLETQYF. CDR3 bases: TGTGCCAGCGGCTTAGAGACCCAGTACTTC.

This chain uses TRBV11-2 with TRBJ2-1; 8 bases line up with TRBD2. CDR1 is SGHAT, CDR2 FQNNGV, per germline. The V segment lost 1 base and the J segment 4 bases; nucleotides outside the gene matches: 3. This CDR3 has 15 residues. The CDR3 is CASSLGTGGYNEQFF. The CDR3 coding sequence is TGTGCCAGCAGCTTAGGAACGGGAGGGTACAATGAGCAGTTCTTC. Based on the CDR3 plus reference TRBV11-2 and TRBJ2-1, the full variable domain is EAGVAQSPRYKIIEKRQSVAFWCNPISGHATLYWYQQILGQGPKLLIQFQNNGVVDDSQLPKDRFSAERLKGVDSTLKIQPAKLEDSAVYLCASSLGTGGYNEQFFGPGTRLTVL.

The J gene is TRBJ1-4, the V gene TRBV30; 8 bases are shared with TRBD1. CDR1 GTSNPN and CDR2 SVGIG come from the germline V gene (reference sequence). The ends lost 2 bases at V and 7 bases at J; junction bases unmatched: 18. CDR3 length equals 18 residues. The DNA for the CDR3 is TGTGCCTGGAGTCCCTCACGTGACAGGGGCCCGGCAAGTGAAAAACTGTTTTTT. Translated, it gives CAWSPSRDRGPASEKLFF.

The chain couples TRBV6-5 to TRBJ1-3, with D maybe TRBD1 (5 bases). Germline V CDR1 and CDR2: MNHEY, SVGAGI. Deletions cut 6 bases from V and 0 bases from J, with 9 bases between. This CDR3 region has 14 residues. The CDR3 coding sequence is TGTGCCAGCAGGCCAGGGAACTCTGGAAACACCATATATTTT. This encodes CASRPGNSGNTIYF.

The chain employs TRBV7-9 and TRBJ1-2, with a possible D match to TRBD1 (5 bases). Germline CDR1 SEHNR, CDR2 FQNEAQ (reference sequence). V lost 3 bases to trimming and J lost 5 bases, with 19 bases between them. The CDR3 is 16 amino acids. The CDR3 nucleotides read TGTGCCAGCAGCTTGGGGGAGGAGGACGGACTATATGGCTACACCTTC. Amino acids: CASSLGEEDGLYGYTF.

This chain joins TRBV11-2 and TRBJ1-1; 7 positions match TRBD1. Germline CDR1 reads SGHAT; CDR2 reads FQNNGV. The CDR3 is 12 amino acids. The CDR3 DNA is TGTGGACAGGGTCAGGTAGGCACTGAAGCTTTCTTT. Amino acid sequence: CGQGQVGTEAFF. The complete variable domain, with remaining parts taken from reference TRBV11-2 and TRBJ1-1, reads EAGVAQSPRYKIIEKRQSVAFWCNPISGHATLYWYQQILGQGPKLLIQFQNNGVVDDSQLPKDRFSAERLKGVDSTLKIQPAKLEDSAVYLCGQGQVGTEAFFGQGTRLTVV.

The V gene is TRBV10-2, the J gene TRBJ1-5, with D possibly being TRBD1 (5 bases). Trimming stripped 8 bases from V and 0 bases from J, with 8 bases between. In germline, CDR1 is WSHSY, CDR2 SAAADI. This CDR3 comprises 13 residues. This CDR3 reads CASRQHSNQPQHF. CDR3 nucleotide sequence: TGCGCCAGCCGACAGCATAGCAATCAGCCCCAGCATTTT.

J is TRBJ1-3 and V is TRBV7-8, with 7 positions matching TRBD1. Per the germline V gene, CDR1 is SGHVS and CDR2 is FQNEAQ. V shed 5 bases and J 0 bases; nucleotides not matched to a gene: 4. This CDR3 is built from 15 residues. CDR3 DNA: TGTGCCAGCAGCGAGGACAGGTCCTCTGGAAACACCATATATTTT. Protein product: CASSEDRSSGNTIYF.

CDR3 sequence reads: CATRDRNYNEQFF. Written as DNA, the CDR3 is TGTGCCACCCGGGACAGAAATTACAATGAGCAGTTCTTC. The genes are TRBV28 and TRBJ2-1; 7 nucleotides align to TRBD1. CDR1 MDHEN and CDR2 SYDVKM come from the germline V gene. J was trimmed by 4 bases and V by 10 bases; bases with no gene match: 7. CDR3 length: 13 amino acids.

This clone is a singleton in its sample. The rearrangement joins TRBV19 to TRBJ1-1, with D possibly being TRBD1 (6 bases). In germline, CDR1 is LNHDA, CDR2 SQIVND (reference sequence). CDR3 length: 15 residues. V lost 7 bases, J lost 3 bases, and 18 bases lay in between. This CDR3 reads CASTMGTRLDTEAFF. CDR3 DNA: TGTGCCAGTACGATGGGGACACGTCTCGACACTGAAGCTTTCTTT.

The gene calls are TRBV30 and TRBJ1-2; possibly TRBD1 for D (6 bases). The CDR3 spans 13 residues. Trimming left V 4 bases short and J 2 bases short, with 11 bases between. Germline CDR1 reads GTSNPN; CDR2 reads SVGIG (reference sequence). This CDR3 reads CAWIGGHNYGYTF. DNA for the CDR3: TGTGCCTGGATCGGGGGGCACAACTATGGCTACACCTTC.

Only a few counts were recorded for this clone. Germline and junction disagree at one end, which may indicate a read error. This chain uses TRBV7-9 with TRBJ2-1; TRBD2 might be the D (5 bases). Germline CDR1 is SEHNR and CDR2 is FQNEAQ (reference sequence). This CDR3 is built from 13 residues. CDR3 sequence (DNA): TGTGCCAGCAGCTTAGCGCTTCGGGGAGATAGGGTCTTC. Encoded protein: CASSLALRGDRVF.

This chain links TRBV29-1 with TRBJ2-6; the match to TRBD1 covers 11 bases. The CDR3 is made up of 17 amino acids. From germline, CDR1 is SQVTM and CDR2 ANQGSEA. With 3 bases clipped from V and 0 bases from J, the junction kept 4 bases outside the gene matches. This CDR3 reads CSVEGTGGISGANVLTF. Here the CDR3 DNA reads TGCAGCGTTGAGGGGACAGGGGGAATCTCTGGGGCCAACGTCCTGACTTTC.

The V call is TRBV5-8, the J call TRBJ1-1, with D perhaps TRBD1 (5 bases). Germline-derived CDR1 and CDR2 are SGHTS and YDEGEE. The CDR3 has 13 residues. Trimming pared 0 bases from V and 3 bases from J, leaving 6 bases between. The CDR3 spells CASSLVGDTEAFF. CDR3 nucleotides: TGTGCCAGCAGCTTGGTAGGGGACACTGAAGCTTTCTTT. Full variable domain (missing parts from reference TRBV5-8 and TRBJ1-1): EAGVTQSPTHLIKTRGQQATLRCSPISGHTSVYWYQQALGLGLQFLLWYDEGEERNRGNFPPRFSGRQFPNYSSELNVNALELEDSALYLCASSLVGDTEAFFGQGTRLTVV.

The gene calls are TRBV19 and TRBJ1-2; D is unresolved. The CDR3 spans 14 residues. V lost 7 bases to trimming and J lost 4 bases, with 16 bases between them. Germline V lookup: CDR1 LNHDA, CDR2 SQIVND (reference sequence). The DNA for the CDR3 is TGTGCCAGTACCTATTCCCCCCGAGGCTATGGCTACACCTTC. Translating gives CASTYSPRGYGYTF.

This clone was found once. V is TRBV10-1 and J is TRBJ1-5; D remains unclear. The CDR3 covers 14 residues. CDR1 WNHNN and CDR2 SYGVQD come from the germline V gene (reference sequence). Trimming left V 0 bases short and J 7 bases short, with 10 bases between. The CDR3: CASSESGSGQPQHF. The CDR3 coding sequence is TGCGCCAGCAGTGAGTCGGGCAGCGGGCAGCCCCAGCATTTT.

J is TRBJ1-1 and V is TRBV28, with D perhaps matching TRBD1 (5 bases). CDR1 is MDHEN and CDR2 is SYDVKM in the germline V gene. The V gene lost 8 bases and the J gene lost 0 bases, with 13 bases spanning the gap. CDR3 length: 14 amino acids. As DNA, the CDR3 is TGTGCCAGCGTGACGACAGATTTGAACACTGAAGCTTTCTTT. Protein: CASVTTDLNTEAFF.

Remarks on this clone: The sample holds other DNA sequences that translate to the same CDR3. In nucleotides, the CDR3 is TGTGCCAGCAGTTTACGGGCCTACGAGCAGTACTTC. This sequence encodes CASSLRAYEQYF. The chain carries TRBV28 and TRBJ2-7, with D unresolved. The CDR3 is 12 residues long. CDR1 and CDR2 from the germline V gene are MDHEN and SYDVKM. Trimming took 2 bases from V and 2 from J, leaving 4 bases between them.

This chain joins TRBV11-3 and TRBJ2-1; no clear D gene. The ends were cut back, 5 bases at V and 5 bases at J, with 4 bases in the middle. The CDR3 is 11 amino acids. In germline, CDR1 is SGHNT, CDR2 YENEEA. The CDR3 loop is CASSQNNEQFF. The CDR3 nucleotides read TGTGCCAGCAGCCAGAACAATGAGCAGTTCTTC.

The rearrangement links TRBV29-1 to TRBJ1-5; the D is unclear. Germline-derived CDR1 and CDR2 are SQVTM and ANQGSEA. Deletions cut 6 bases from V and 5 bases from J, with 14 bases between. The CDR3 has 13 residues. For the CDR3, the DNA is TGCAGCGTCGGCCCGGGGAGTGATCAGCCCCAGCATTTT. Translating gives CSVGPGSDQPQHF.